This TCR beta chain derives from a study of T-cell memory formation after mild COVID-19. Each CDR3 protein gets one entry after TCRdb re-called the 5' RACE reads with MiXCR. The sample includes under 35,000 distinct CDR3 sequences, 21% of them seen just once. This clonotype showed up many times. The TCR originated in an adult who had mild COVID-19 (a few samples of this study predate the infection). Cell type and time point are not known. The sample consisted of PBMCs or a T cell subset sorted from them (not recorded which).

CDR3 residues: CASSWGRGTYEQYF. The CDR3 coding sequence is TGTGCCAGCAGCTGGGGGCGAGGGACCTACGAGCAGTACTTC. The chain employs TRBV11-3 and TRBJ2-7; weak D call: TRBD1 (6 bases). The germline V gene has CDR1 SGHNT and CDR2 YENEEA. Between the trimmed V and J ends, which lost 4 bases and 2 bases, there was a span of 12 bases. The CDR3 has 14 residues. The full variable domain, in which reference TRBV11-3 and TRBJ2-7 provide the parts outside the CDR3, is EAGVVQSPRYKIIEKKQPVAFWCNPISGHNTLYWYLQNLGQGPELLIRYENEEAVDDSQLPKDRFSAERLKGVDSTLKIQPAELGDSAVYLCASSWGRGTYEQYFGPGTRLTVT.